Listed below are T cell receptor beta chains from one sample, sequenced in a study of T-cell memory formation after mild COVID-19. TCRdb passed the 5' RACE reads through MiXCR, listing each CDR3 protein once. The sample lists about 130,000 distinct CDR3 sequences, over 15% occurring once. The source material was PBMCs or a T cell subset sorted from them (not recorded which). The receptor set was obtained from a man between 18 and 35 years old who had mild COVID-19 (a few samples of this study predate the infection). Cell type and time point are not known. CDR3s include the opening cysteine and the closing phenylalanine or tryptophan. A clone size is listed for some rows: how often the clone was seen (once, few, many), or a class if it is expanded.

size	J	V	CDR3
-	TRBJ1-1	TRBV7-8	CASSSWDTPAEEFF
many	TRBJ2-4	TRBV3-1	CASSQVERIQYF
-	TRBJ2-7	TRBV5-1	CASSLSTGAYEQYF
many	TRBJ2-7	TRBV5-1	CASSFSNDEQYF
-	TRBJ1-5	TRBV19	CASSRSRGESNQPQHF
few	TRBJ2-5	TRBV5-1	CASSLVPGEETQYF
few	TRBJ1-5	TRBV12-5	CASGRVGGGVNQPQHF
few	TRBJ1-1	TRBV12-3/TRBV12-4	CASSLDGIPKAFF
few	TRBJ1-2	TRBV4-2	CASSQEGKGPNYGYTF
many	TRBJ2-3	TRBV10-2	CASSDPESGTQYF
many	TRBJ2-1	TRBV5-1	CASSLNLAGTYNEQFF
-	TRBJ1-1	TRBV7-2	CASSLVGGVYTEAFF
few	TRBJ1-6	TRBV12-3/TRBV12-4	CASRRTGENSPLHF
few	TRBJ2-3	TRBV10-3	CAISESVTQRTSTDTQYF
few	TRBJ2-2	TRBV15	CATSRGGRYSNTGELFF
few	TRBJ2-1	TRBV5-1	CASSLVGYGNEQFF
-	TRBJ2-1	TRBV7-2	CASSLASGGAPYNEQFF
many	TRBJ2-3	TRBV7-9	CASSSDGREGTDTQYF
-	TRBJ2-5	TRBV11-2	CASSLVRTEQETQYF
many	TRBJ2-7	TRBV5-1	CASSGTGLKSYEQYF
few	TRBJ2-5	TRBV10-3	CAISERKGETQYF
-	TRBJ2-3	TRBV10-3	CAISPAGDTQYF
few	TRBJ1-1	TRBV18	CASSPFKGTEAFF
many	TRBJ2-1	TRBV5-1	CASSLEGATENEQFF
few	TRBJ1-5	TRBV2	CASSERRVRQPQHF
few	TRBJ2-2	TRBV19	CASSIPYRGRRELFF
-	TRBJ2-2	TRBV9	CASSGGMRPGELFF
-	TRBJ2-3	TRBV5-1	CASSTSGLDTQYF